This T cell receptor (beta chain) was captured by sequencing in a study of technical replicates of blood from a handful of donors. Some clones are missing from TCRdb's copy, which holds only in-frame ones; the method was immunoSEQ multiplex PCR. The sample has some 70,000 clones, nearly 98% seen once. Between the trimmed V and J ends, which lost 3 bases and 6 bases, there was a span of 8 bases. The CDR3 is 13 amino acids. Germline CDR1 reads SEHNR; CDR2 reads FQNEAQ (reference sequence). The chain employs TRBV7-9 and TRBJ2-2, with unresolved D. The clonotype originates from a human donor in good health. The sequenced sample consisted of T cells isolated from PBMCs. The CDR3 reads CASSFYSAGELFF. The CDR3 DNA reads TGTGCCAGCAGCTTTTATTCGGCCGGGGAGCTGTTTTTT.